This entry is about one TCR beta chain. Trimming removed 2 bases at V and 4 bases at J, with 11 bases between. The V gene's germline CDR1 is MNHNS and CDR2 SASEGT. The CDR3 is 15 amino acids. This record belongs to a study of human T cells and chemical hapten exposure. Unique molecular identifiers were attached to individual cDNA molecules within the library. Each CDR3 protein is one row after TCRdb ran MiXCR on the RACE reads. The sample holds 300,000 to 350,000 distinct CDR3 sequences, approximately 6.3% seen once. Time point reported: patch test 1, 2 weeks after DPC sensitization. As for treatment: therapeutic diphenylcyclopropenone sensitization with weekly scalp DPC.

The rearrangement links TRBV6-1 to TRBJ2-2; D is possibly TRBD1 (5 bases). The TCR sequence derives from a woman aged 18-30 years with alopecia areata. Some clones in this sample may be carry-over from other donors' samples. Sequencing was performed on whole blood, taken in connection with sensitization to the hapten diphenylcyclopropenone (DPC). This CDR3 is CASSESQGGTGELFF. CDR3 nucleotide sequence: TGTGCCAGCAGTGAAAGTCAGGGTGGCACCGGGGAGCTGTTTTTT.